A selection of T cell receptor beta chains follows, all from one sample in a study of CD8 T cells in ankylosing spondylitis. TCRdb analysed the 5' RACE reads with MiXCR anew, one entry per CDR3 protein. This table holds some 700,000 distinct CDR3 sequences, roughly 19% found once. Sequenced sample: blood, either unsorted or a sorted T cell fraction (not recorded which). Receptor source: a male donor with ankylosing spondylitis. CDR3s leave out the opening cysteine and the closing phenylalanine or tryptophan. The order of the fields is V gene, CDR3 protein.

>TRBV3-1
ASSQTSSLQGSVLT
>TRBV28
ASSSGHQETQY
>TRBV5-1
ASSYGQGQVYGYT
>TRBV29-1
SVEDPTSGGINPDEQF
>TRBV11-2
ASSTDSEYYEQY
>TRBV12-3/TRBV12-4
ASSSGTVGGNTIY
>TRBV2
ASSEVKNTEAF
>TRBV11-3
ASSFGTGVGDTQY
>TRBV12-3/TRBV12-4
ASSAAGQGSYEQY
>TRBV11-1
ASSYSDRRQGMRQPQH
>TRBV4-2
ASSQELRGTDTQY
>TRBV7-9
ASSHSGQINEKLF
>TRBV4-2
ASSALPTSGSPEQY
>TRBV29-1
SVRRGTYEQY
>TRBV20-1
SARDDSGGSPLH
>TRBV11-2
ASTESHSRYQETQY
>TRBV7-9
ASSSRQGVYGYT
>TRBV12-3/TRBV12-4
ASSFSGPYNEQF
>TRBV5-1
ASSLRASGQETQY
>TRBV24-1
ATSRNTGELF
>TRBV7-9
ASSSGLLTGELF
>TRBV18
ASSPVGGLDLNTEAF
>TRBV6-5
ASSYGGRNTEAF
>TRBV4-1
ASRTDRVSPSTEAF
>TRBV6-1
ASTGSNTEAF
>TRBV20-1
SARKPAGAQETQY
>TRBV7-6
ASSSGGGQETQY
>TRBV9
ASSVGRAPHEQY
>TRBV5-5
ASSSGIRETQY
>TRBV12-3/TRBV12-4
ASRTGTVGWEQF
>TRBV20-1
SASVRGIWETQY
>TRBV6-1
ASRRDGLGYTEAF